These 9 T cell receptor beta chains came from one sample sequenced in a study of Tregs in tolerant kidney transplant recipients. Data came from immunoSEQ multiplex PCR; TCRdb stores just in-frame clones and leaves some out. Of about 100,000 clones in the sample, roughly 93% were seen once. The material sequenced was CD4+ T cells from blood, taken before the transplant. The receptors stem from a human donor who received a combined kidney and bone marrow transplant.

This chain links TRBV10-3 with TRBJ1-5; 11 bases line up with TRBD1. V lost 6 bases and J lost 6; bases outside the gene matches: 4. The CDR3 is 14 residues long. Germline V CDR1 and CDR2: ENHRY, SYGVKD. The CDR3 sequence is CAISGDRGTQPQHF. Written as DNA, the CDR3 is TGTGCCATCAGCGGGGACAGGGGGACTCAGCCCCAGCATTTT.

Worth noting for this clone: The junction and the germline gene differ at one end; a read error may be behind it. This chain connects TRBV5-1 to TRBJ2-2; 7 positions match TRBD2. The germline V gene has CDR1 SGHRS and CDR2 YFSETQ. CDR3 length equals 16 residues. The CDR3 DNA reads TGCGCCAGCGGCCGGGACTCCCGACTTTACCCGGGGGGGCTGTTTTTT. Its protein is CASGRDSRLYPGGLFF.

CDR3 coding DNA: TGTGCCAGCAGTGGCTACCGGGACTACGAGCAGTACTTC. Residues: CASSGYRDYEQYF. The chain has TRBV27 and TRBJ2-7; weak D call: TRBD2 (5 bases). CDR3 size: 13 residues. The germline CDR1 and CDR2 sequences are MNHEY and SMNVEV (reference sequence). With 5 bases removed from V and 3 bases from J, the gap between germline ends came to 11 bases.

A single count supports this clone. The V call is TRBV5-5, the J call TRBJ2-5; perhaps TRBD2 as D (6 bases). V was trimmed by 3 bases and J by 2 bases, leaving 14 bases between them. The CDR3 is 15 amino acids. The germline V gene has CDR1 SGHKS and CDR2 YYEKEE (reference sequence). The CDR3 DNA sequence: TGTGCCAGCAGCTGGGAGGTAGCGAGACAAGAGACCCAGTACTTC. Protein sequence: CASSWEVARQETQYF.

The rearrangement links TRBV28 to TRBJ1-4; 9 nucleotides line up with TRBD1. The CDR3 is made up of 14 amino acids. Germline V lookup: CDR1 MDHEN, CDR2 SYDVKM. V dropped 5 bases and J dropped 5; count of bases not matched to a gene: 3. As DNA, the CDR3 is TGTGCCAGCAGTCTAACAGGGGGCAATGAAAAACTGTTTTTT. This gives the protein CASSLTGGNEKLFF.

V gene TRBV7-2 combines with J gene TRBJ2-3; no clear D gene. The CDR3 runs 11 residues. Trimming took off 6 bases at V and 3 bases at J, with 4 bases between the two ends. Germline CDR1 and CDR2: SGHTA and FQGNSA. CDR3 sequence reads: CASRRTDTQYF. In nucleotides, the CDR3 is TGTGCCAGCAGACGGACAGATACGCAGTATTTT.

This clone has a single count. V is TRBV30 and J is TRBJ1-2; 7 nucleotides line up with TRBD1. CDR3 size: 13 residues. J gave up 8 bases and V 1 base, and 7 bases lay outside the gene matches. CDR1 and CDR2 from the germline V gene are GTSNPN and SVGIG (reference sequence). CDR3 residues: CAWSATGIGGYTF. In DNA, the CDR3 is TGTGCCTGGAGTGCGACAGGGATTGGCGGCTACACCTTC. Supplemented by reference TRBV30 and TRBJ1-2, the full variable domain reads SQTIHQWPATLVQPVGSPLSLECTVEGTSNPNLYWYRQAAGRGLQLLFYSVGIGQISSEVPQNLSASRPQDRQFILSSKKLLLSDSGFYLCAWSATGIGGYTFGSGTRLTVV.

CDR3 amino acids: CAWETGGSQPQHF. In nucleotides, the CDR3 is TGTGCCTGGGAGACAGGGGGCAGTCAGCCCCAGCATTTT. The chain uses TRBV30 and TRBJ1-5, with 10 bases identical to TRBD1. V was pared by 5 bases and J by 6 bases, with 4 bases of the junction left unmatched. This CDR3 is 13 amino acids long. CDR1 and CDR2 (germline): GTSNPN, SVGIG (reference sequence). Together with reference TRBV30 and TRBJ1-5, the CDR3 gives the full variable domain: SQTIHQWPATLVQPVGSPLSLECTVEGTSNPNLYWYRQAAGRGLQLLFYSVGIGQISSEVPQNLSASRPQDRQFILSSKKLLLSDSGFYLCAWETGGSQPQHFGDGTRLSIL.

The chain combines TRBV19 with TRBJ1-1; TRBD1 agrees at 8 bases. The CDR3 is 15 amino acids. Germline CDR1 reads LNHDA; CDR2 reads SQIVND (reference sequence). J lost 0 bases, V lost 4 bases, and 4 bases had no gene match. CDR3 sequence reads: CASSKDRGMNTEAFF. CDR3 nucleotide sequence: TGTGCCAGTAGTAAAGACAGGGGAATGAACACTGAAGCTTTCTTT.